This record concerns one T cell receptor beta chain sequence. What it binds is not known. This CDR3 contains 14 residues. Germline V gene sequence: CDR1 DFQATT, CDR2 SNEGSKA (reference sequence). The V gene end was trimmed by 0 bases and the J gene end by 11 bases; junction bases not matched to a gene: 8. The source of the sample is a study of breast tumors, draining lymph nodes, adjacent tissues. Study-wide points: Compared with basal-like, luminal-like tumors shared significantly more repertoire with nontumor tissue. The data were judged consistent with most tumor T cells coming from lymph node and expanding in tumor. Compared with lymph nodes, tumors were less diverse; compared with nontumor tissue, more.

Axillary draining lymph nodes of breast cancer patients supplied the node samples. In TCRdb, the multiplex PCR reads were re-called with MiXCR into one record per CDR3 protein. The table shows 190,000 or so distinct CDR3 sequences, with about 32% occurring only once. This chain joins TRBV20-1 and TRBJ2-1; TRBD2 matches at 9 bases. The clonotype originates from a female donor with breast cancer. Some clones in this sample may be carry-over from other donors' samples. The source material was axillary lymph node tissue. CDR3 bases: TGCAGTGCTAGAGATCAGGCTAGCGGGGCCCAGCAGTTCTTC. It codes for CSARDQASGAQQFF.